Listed below are T cell receptor beta chains from one sample, sequenced in a study of blood T cell repertoires in COVID-19. The repertoire was sequenced with immunoSEQ multiplex PCR; TCRdb's copy has only in-frame clones and lacks some. The sample shows approximately 190,000 clones, roughly 87% of them seen only once. Sequenced material: peripheral blood. All receptors come from a woman aged 55-69 years with COVID-19, enrolled during active disease. Both conserved end residues are part of each CDR3. A D gene is named only where the DNA matches it firmly. Clone size is stated in some rows and not others, as once, few, many or a class when expanded.

D	size	J	V	DNA	CDR3
-	-	TRBJ1-5	TRBV6-5	TGTGCCAGCAGTCCCCGGGGGAATCAGCCCCAGCATTTT	CASSPRGNQPQHF
TRBD2	few	TRBJ2-7	TRBV2	TGTGCCAGCAAGGGCCTAGCGGGGTCGAATTCCTACGAGCAGTACTTC	CASKGLAGSNSYEQYF
TRBD2	-	TRBJ2-3	TRBV2	TGTGCCAGCAGTCCTACGGGACTAGCGGGGAACACAGATACGCAGTATTTT	CASSPTGLAGNTDTQYF
TRBD1	-	TRBJ1-1	TRBV25-1	TGTGCCAGCTCCAGACAGGGGGACGGCACTGAAGCTTTCTTT	CASSRQGDGTEAFF
TRBD1	-	TRBJ1-2	TRBV5-1	TGCGCCAGCAGCCGAGAACAGGGGGCGAATGGCTACACCTTC	CASSREQGANGYTF
TRBD2	-	TRBJ2-3	TRBV28	TGTGCCAGCAGTAAACGCCTCGGACTAGCGGGAGGGGGTGTTGATACGCAGTATTTT	CASSKRLGLAGGGVDTQYF
TRBD1	-	TRBJ1-1	TRBV2	TGTGCCAGCAGATATGTCAGGGGGCTGGTCACTGAAGCTTTCTTT	CASRYVRGLVTEAFF
-	many	TRBJ1-6	TRBV2	TGTGCCAGCAGTGAGAAACTGGGAAGACAGGCCTATAATTCACCCCTCCACTTT	CASSEKLGRQAYNSPLHF
-	-	TRBJ1-1	TRBV28	TGTGCCAGCAGCCCCGGGGTGTACACTGAAGCTTTCTTT	CASSPGVYTEAFF
TRBD2	-	TRBJ2-2	TRBV7-6	TGTGCCAGCAGCTCCGGACTAGCGGATAACACCGGGGAGCTGTTTTTT	CASSSGLADNTGELFF
-	-	TRBJ2-5	TRBV27	TGTGCCAGCAGCCTGGGGGGATGGGAGACCCAGTACTTC	CASSLGGWETQYF
-	-	TRBJ1-1	TRBV9	TGTGCCAGCAGCGTAGTCGGTCAGGGTCCGCCTGAAGCTTTCTTT	CASSVVGQGPPEAFF
TRBD2	-	TRBJ2-2	TRBV5-4	TGTGCCAGCAGCTTCGCGGGAGGCGGGGAGCTGTTTTTT	CASSFAGGGELFF
TRBD2	-	TRBJ2-3	TRBV11-1	TGTGCCAGCAGCTTAGCTTCGCGGGAGGGCCTCGGGTTCACCGATACGCAGTATTTT	CASSLASREGLGFTDTQYF
-	once	TRBJ1-5	TRBV4-1	TGCGCCAGCAGCCAAGACCGGGGGGGTCAGGGGCCCCAGCATTTT	CASSQDRGGQGPQHF
-	-	TRBJ1-2	TRBV6-5	TGTGCCAGCCAAATTCGGGGGGAGCGAGGCTACACCTTC	CASQIRGERGYTF
-	-	TRBJ2-5	TRBV5-4	TGTGCCAGCAGCTCGGCCAGCGTCCCAGAGACCCAGTACTTC	CASSSASVPETQYF
-	-	TRBJ1-5	TRBV19	TGTGCCAGTAGTATAAGCGGGGGGCGAGGTCAGCCCCAGCATTTT	CASSISGGRGQPQHF
TRBD1	-	TRBJ1-3	TRBV5-1	TGCGCCAGCAGCCCGCAGGGGGCTGGAAACACCATATATTTT	CASSPQGAGNTIYF
-	-	TRBJ1-2	TRBV5-4	TGTGCCAGCAGCAGCCGGGACTACTATGGTGGCTACACCTTC	CASSSRDYYGGYTF
TRBD2	-	TRBJ2-2	TRBV4-2	TGTGCCAGCAGCCGTAGCGGGGGGGCAATAACCGGGGAGCTGTTTTTT	CASSRSGGAITGELFF
-	-	TRBJ2-3	TRBV10-3	TGTGCCATCAGTGAGTATAAAGATACGCAGTATTTT	CAISEYKDTQYF
-	-	TRBJ2-3	TRBV5-1	TGCGCCAGCAGTCTTGATACTGCGCCAGATACGCAGTATTTT	CASSLDTAPDTQYF
TRBD2	-	TRBJ2-1	TRBV28	TGTGCCAGCAGTCCTTACCCCGGGACTAGCGGGACCTACAATGAGCAGTTCTTC	CASSPYPGTSGTYNEQFF
-	-	TRBJ2-3	TRBV19	TGTGCCAGTACCCCCCCCGCAGTTTACAGCACAGATACGCAGTATTTT	CASTPPAVYSTDTQYF
TRBD1	few	TRBJ1-5	TRBV6-5	TGTGCCAGCAGCGCCCTAACAGGGGGGGGTCAGCCCCAGCATTTT	CASSALTGGGQPQHF